The 14 T cell receptor beta chains given below trace back to one sample, sequenced in a study of T cells in Graves' hyperthyroidism and ophthalmopathy. Amplified TCR beta CDR3 regions derived from RNA transcripts. During a first-round RT-PCR of the TCR CDR3, the HTBI primer set was used. MiXCR, run by TCRdb on the multiplex PCR reads, gives a single entry per CDR3 protein. The table includes under 400,000 distinct CDR3 sequences, 15% to 18% detected once. The material sequenced was blood. Receptors were obtained from a woman younger than 35 with Graves' hyperthyroidism that later progressed to Graves' ophthalmopathy.

This clonotype was recorded only once. The CDR3 DNA sequence: TGTGCCAGCATCTCGGGGGACGGTAGCGGGAAAAATGAGCAGTTCTTC. Amino acid sequence: CASISGDGSGKNEQFF. The chain couples TRBV28 to TRBJ2-1; TRBD2 matches at 8 bases. The length of the CDR3 is 16 residues. The germline CDR1 and CDR2 sequences are MDHEN and SYDVKM. The ends lost 7 bases at V and 7 bases at J; junction bases unmatched: 15. The whole variable domain, filled in from reference TRBV28 and TRBJ2-1, reads DVKVTQSSRYLVKRTGEKVFLECVQDMDHENMFWYRQDPGLGLRLIYFSYDVKMKEKGDIPEGYSVSREKKERFSLILESASTNQTSMYLCASISGDGSGKNEQFFGPGTRLTVL.

This clonotype appeared many times. The DNA of the CDR3 is TGTGCCAGCACGCTAGCGGGCACGCAGTACTTC. Translation: CASTLAGTQYF. This chain joins TRBV2 and TRBJ2-7; 8 nucleotides match TRBD2. Germline loops: CDR1 SNHLY, CDR2 FYNNEI. J was trimmed by 9 bases and V by 7 bases; bases with no gene match: 5. The CDR3 covers 11 residues.

This clonotype was counted ten times or more. J is TRBJ2-3 and V is TRBV19; 8 bases line up with TRBD2. The junction had 14 bases not matched to a gene; V was cut back by 4 bases and J by 2 bases. CDR3 length: 18 amino acids. Germline CDR1 reads LNHDA; CDR2 reads SQIVND (reference sequence). The CDR3: CASSTPPGLEDYTDTQYF. Here the CDR3 DNA reads TGTGCCAGTAGTACTCCCCCGGGACTAGAGGACTACACAGATACGCAGTATTTT.

The table lists this clonotype with a few counts. The rearrangement joins TRBV20-1 to TRBJ2-2, with 10 bases aligning to TRBD2. This CDR3 comprises 15 residues. CDR1 is DFQATT and CDR2 is SNEGSKA in the germline V gene (reference sequence). V trimming: 4 bases; J trimming: 5 bases; junction bases outside the gene matches: 7. The CDR3 spells CSAKSSGSSTGELFF. The CDR3 nucleotides read TGCAGTGCTAAATCTAGCGGGAGCAGTACCGGGGAGCTGTTTTTT.

This clonotype showed up many times. The chain links TRBV2 to TRBJ2-1; TRBD2 matches 8 bases. This CDR3 has 16 amino acids. CDR1 and CDR2 from the germline V gene are SNHLY and FYNNEI. The junction had 4 bases not matched to a gene; V was cut back by 1 base and J by 2 bases. The CDR3: CASSEEPGGPYNEQFF. The CDR3 DNA reads TGTGCCAGCAGTGAAGAGCCGGGAGGGCCCTACAATGAGCAGTTCTTC.

This chain joins TRBV5-1 and TRBJ1-1; D ambiguous. The V and J ends lost 3 bases and 3 bases respectively, with 18 bases between them. This CDR3 comprises 16 residues. The germline V gene has CDR1 SGHRS and CDR2 YFSETQ. The CDR3 DNA reads TGCGCCAGCAGCTCCGTTCCCATTACATGGGACACTGAAGCTTTCTTT. Its protein is CASSSVPITWDTEAFF.

This clonotype was seen a handful of times. V gene TRBV25-1 combines with J gene TRBJ2-1; 8 bases agree with TRBD1. This CDR3 spans 15 amino acids. Germline values: CDR1 MGHDK, CDR2 SYGVNS. The V segment lost 1 base and the J segment 1 base; nucleotides outside the gene matches: 0. The CDR3 bases are TGTGCCAGCAGTGAATGGACAGGGTCCTACAATGAGCAGTTCTTC. It specifies CASSEWTGSYNEQFF.

On this clonotype: The limits of the CDR3 on the DNA are not certain, so only TCRdb's listed CDR3 is given. The V gene is TRBV29-1, the J gene TRBJ2-1; the DNA was not used to check the table's D call, TRBD1. The CDR3 numbers 12 amino acids, ends counted. Germline values: CDR1 SQVTM, CDR2 ANQGSEA. This chain's CDR3 is CSVGTGAWEQCF.

The gene calls are TRBV4-3 and TRBJ2-1; D possibly corresponds to TRBD2 (5 bases). V lost 2 bases and J 0 bases, leaving 11 bases between the germline ends. Germline assignment: CDR1 LGHNA and CDR2 YSLEER. The CDR3 has 16 amino acids. The CDR3 DNA follows: TGCGCCAGCAGCCAAATGGGTCTAGCCTCCTACAATGAGCAGTTCTTC. Residues: CASSQMGLASYNEQFF.

The J gene is TRBJ2-7, the V gene TRBV2; 7 bases line up with TRBD2. This CDR3 contains 14 residues. The germline V gene encodes CDR1 SNHLY and CDR2 FYNNEI. J was trimmed by 2 bases and V by 2 bases; bases with no gene match: 3. CDR3 DNA: TGTGCCAGCAGTGAACTAGCGGAAACCTACGAGCAGTACTTC. Translated: CASSELAETYEQYF. The full variable domain, rest sourced from reference TRBV2 and TRBJ2-7, is EPEVTQTPSHQVTQMGQEVILRCVPISNHLYFYWYRQILGQKVEFLVSFYNNEISEKSEIFDDQFSVERPDGSNFTLKIRSTKLEDSAMYFCASSELAETYEQYFGPGTRLTVT.

This clonotype was seen repeatedly, ten times or more. This chain links TRBV28 with TRBJ1-1; 8 positions match TRBD1. Trimming removed 4 bases from V and 1 base from J; junction bases left unmatched: 5. The CDR3 contains 15 residues. Germline V gene lookup returns CDR1 MDHEN and CDR2 SYDVKM. The CDR3 is CASSSPGQENTEAFF. CDR3 coding DNA: TGTGCCAGCAGTTCACCGGGACAGGAGAACACTGAAGCTTTCTTT.

In its sample, this clonotype was seen many times. The chain carries TRBV28 and TRBJ2-7; D assignment may be TRBD1 or TRBD2 (5 bases each). CDR1 is MDHEN and CDR2 is SYDVKM in the germline V gene. The V end lost 4 bases, the J end lost 7 bases, and 17 bases lay between the germline ends. The CDR3 contains 14 residues. Here the CDR3 DNA reads TGTGCCAGCAGTTGGGACGGCGCTATTAGAGAGCAGTACTTC. Amino acids: CASSWDGAIREQYF.

This clonotype turned up a few times. The chain employs TRBV7-9 and TRBJ1-3; the D is unclear. This CDR3 comprises 15 residues. The V end lost 5 bases, the J end lost 7 bases, and 18 bases lay between the germline ends. Looked up from germline, CDR1 is SEHNR and CDR2 is FQNEAQ (reference sequence). The CDR3 loop reads CASSTYGNLGNTIYF. For the CDR3, the DNA is TGTGCCAGCAGCACCTACGGGAATTTGGGTAACACCATATATTTT.

Ten or more counts support this clonotype. The chain combines TRBV5-1 with TRBJ1-2, with TRBD1 identical over 9 bases. Unmatched junction bases numbered 7, after V lost 1 base and J lost 6 bases. The germline V gene encodes CDR1 SGHRS and CDR2 YFSETQ. The CDR3 length is 15 residues. The CDR3 DNA reads as TGCGCCAGCAGCTTGACGGGACAGGGAAATAATGGCTACACCTTC. It yields the protein CASSLTGQGNNGYTF.